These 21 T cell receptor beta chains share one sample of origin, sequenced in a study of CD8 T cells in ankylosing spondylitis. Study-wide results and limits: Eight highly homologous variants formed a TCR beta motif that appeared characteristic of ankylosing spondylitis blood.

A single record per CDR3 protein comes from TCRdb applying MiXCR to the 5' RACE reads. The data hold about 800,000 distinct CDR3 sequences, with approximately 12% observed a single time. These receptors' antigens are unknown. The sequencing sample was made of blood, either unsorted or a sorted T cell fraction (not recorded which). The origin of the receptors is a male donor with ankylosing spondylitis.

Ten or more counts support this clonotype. The CDR3 protein is CASSGPTGSLLAFF. CDR3 nucleotide sequence: TGTGCCAGCAGTGGACCGACAGGGAGTCTCTTAGCTTTCTTT. V is TRBV25-1 and J is TRBJ1-1; 7 bases line up with TRBD1. Germline V gives CDR1 MGHDK, CDR2 SYGVNS. J lost 10 bases, V lost 4 bases, and 12 bases had no gene match. This CDR3 has 14 residues. The variable domain in full, completed from reference TRBV25-1 and TRBJ1-1, reads EADIYQTPRYLVIGTGKKITLECSQTMGHDKMYWYQQDPGMELHLIHYSYGVNSTEKGDLSSESTVSRIRTEHFPLTLESARPSHTSQYLCASSGPTGSLLAFFGQGTRLTVV.

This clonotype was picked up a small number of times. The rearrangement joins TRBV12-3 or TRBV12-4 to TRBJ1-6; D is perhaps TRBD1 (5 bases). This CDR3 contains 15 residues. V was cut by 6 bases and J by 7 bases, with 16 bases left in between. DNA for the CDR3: TGTGCCAGCAGCCCCCAAGGGGCAGGGAATTCACCCCTCCACTTT. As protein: CASSPQGAGNSPLHF.

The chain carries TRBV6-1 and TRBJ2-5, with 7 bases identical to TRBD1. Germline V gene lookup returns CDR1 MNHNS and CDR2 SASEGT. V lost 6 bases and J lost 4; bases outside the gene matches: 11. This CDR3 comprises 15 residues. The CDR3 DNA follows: TGTGCCAGCAGCATGACAGGGAAAGGAGGAGAGACCCAGTACTTC. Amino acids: CASSMTGKGGETQYF.

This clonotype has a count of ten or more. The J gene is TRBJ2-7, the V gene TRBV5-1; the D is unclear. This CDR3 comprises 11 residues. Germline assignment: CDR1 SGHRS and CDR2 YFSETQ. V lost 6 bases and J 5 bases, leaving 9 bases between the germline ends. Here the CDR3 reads CASTLINEQYF. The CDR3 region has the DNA TGCGCCAGCACCCTCATAAACGAGCAGTACTTC.

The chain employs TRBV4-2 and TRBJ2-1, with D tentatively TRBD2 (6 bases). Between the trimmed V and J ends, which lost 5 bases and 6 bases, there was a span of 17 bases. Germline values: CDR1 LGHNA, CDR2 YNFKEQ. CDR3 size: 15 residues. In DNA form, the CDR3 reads TGTGCCAGCAGCACCGGGGGAACCCGGATCAATGAGCAGTTCTTC. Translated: CASSTGGTRINEQFF.

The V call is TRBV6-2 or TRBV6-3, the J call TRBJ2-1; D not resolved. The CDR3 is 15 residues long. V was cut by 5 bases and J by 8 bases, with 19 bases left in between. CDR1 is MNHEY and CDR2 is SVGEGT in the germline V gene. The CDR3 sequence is CASSLIGPRIHEQFF. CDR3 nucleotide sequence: TGTGCCAGCAGTCTGATTGGCCCTCGCATCCATGAGCAGTTCTTC.

The CDR3 coding sequence is TGTGCCAGCAGTTCCCTCGGGGGGGCCACTGAAGCTTTCTTT. It translates to CASSSLGGATEAFF. The chain couples TRBV12-3 or TRBV12-4 to TRBJ1-1, with D possibly matching TRBD1 (6 bases). V lost 4 bases, J lost 4 bases, and 13 bases lay in between. This CDR3 spans 14 amino acids.

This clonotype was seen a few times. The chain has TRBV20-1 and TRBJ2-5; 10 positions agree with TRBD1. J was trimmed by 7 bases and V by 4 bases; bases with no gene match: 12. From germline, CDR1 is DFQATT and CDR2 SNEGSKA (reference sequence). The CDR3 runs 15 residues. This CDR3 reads CSATGTGDPRGTQYF. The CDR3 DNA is TGCAGTGCTACCGGGACAGGGGACCCAAGGGGGACCCAGTACTTC.

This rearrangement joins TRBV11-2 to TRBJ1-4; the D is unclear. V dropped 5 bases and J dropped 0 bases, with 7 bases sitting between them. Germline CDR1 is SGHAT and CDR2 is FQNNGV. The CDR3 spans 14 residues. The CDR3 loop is CASSRTSTNEKLFF. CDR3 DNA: TGTGCCAGCAGCCGGACTTCAACTAATGAAAAACTGTTTTTT.

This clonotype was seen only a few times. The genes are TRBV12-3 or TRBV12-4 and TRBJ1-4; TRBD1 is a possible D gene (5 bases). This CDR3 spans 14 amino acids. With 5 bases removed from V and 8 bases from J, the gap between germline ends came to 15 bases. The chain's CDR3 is CASSNDGRDEKLFF. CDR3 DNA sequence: TGTGCCAGCAGTAATGATGGCAGGGACGAAAAACTGTTTTTT.

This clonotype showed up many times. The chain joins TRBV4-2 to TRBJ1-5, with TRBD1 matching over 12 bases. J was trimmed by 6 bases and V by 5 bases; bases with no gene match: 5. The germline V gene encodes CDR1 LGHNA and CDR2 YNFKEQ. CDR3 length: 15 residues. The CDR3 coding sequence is TGTGCCAGCAGCGGGGGACAGGGGGCCCCTCAGCCCCAGCATTTT. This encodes CASSGGQGAPQPQHF.

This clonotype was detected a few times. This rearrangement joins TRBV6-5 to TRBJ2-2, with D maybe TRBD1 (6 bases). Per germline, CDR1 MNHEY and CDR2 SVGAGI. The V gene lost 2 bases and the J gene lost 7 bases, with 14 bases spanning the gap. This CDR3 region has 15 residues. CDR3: CASSYRRGRVGELFF. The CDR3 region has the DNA TGTGCCAGCAGTTACCGCAGGGGACGGGTCGGGGAGCTGTTTTTT.

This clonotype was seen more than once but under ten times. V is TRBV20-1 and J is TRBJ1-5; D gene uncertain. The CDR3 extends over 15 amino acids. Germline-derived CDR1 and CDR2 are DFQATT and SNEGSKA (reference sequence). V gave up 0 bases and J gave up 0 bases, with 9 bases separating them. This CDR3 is CSAREDGYSNQPQHF. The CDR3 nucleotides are TGCAGTGCTAGAGAGGACGGCTATAGCAATCAGCCCCAGCATTTT.

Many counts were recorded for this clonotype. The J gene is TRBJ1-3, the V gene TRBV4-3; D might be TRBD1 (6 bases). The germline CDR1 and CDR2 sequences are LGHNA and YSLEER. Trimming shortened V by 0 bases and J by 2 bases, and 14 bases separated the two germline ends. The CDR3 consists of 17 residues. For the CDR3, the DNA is TGCGCCAGCAGCCAAGATAAGGGGGACGGGGCTGGAAACACCATATATTTT. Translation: CASSQDKGDGAGNTIYF.

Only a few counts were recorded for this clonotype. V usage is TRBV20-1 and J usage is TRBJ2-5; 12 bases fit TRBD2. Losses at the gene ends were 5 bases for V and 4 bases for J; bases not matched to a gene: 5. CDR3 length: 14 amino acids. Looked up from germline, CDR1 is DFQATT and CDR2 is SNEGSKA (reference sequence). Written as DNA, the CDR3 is TGCAGTGCTGCCCCGGGACTAGCGGGAGAGACCCAGTACTTC. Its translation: CSAAPGLAGETQYF.

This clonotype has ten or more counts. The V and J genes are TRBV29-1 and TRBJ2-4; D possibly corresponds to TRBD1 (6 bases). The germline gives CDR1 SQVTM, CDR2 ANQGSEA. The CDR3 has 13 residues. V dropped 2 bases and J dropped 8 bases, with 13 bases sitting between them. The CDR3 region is CSVEKGERDIQYF. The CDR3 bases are TGCAGCGTTGAAAAGGGGGAGAGGGACATTCAGTACTTC.

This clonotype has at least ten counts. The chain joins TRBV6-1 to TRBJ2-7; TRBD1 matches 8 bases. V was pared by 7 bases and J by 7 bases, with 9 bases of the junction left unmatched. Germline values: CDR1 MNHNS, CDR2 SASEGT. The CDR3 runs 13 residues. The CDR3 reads CASIPTGVGEQYF. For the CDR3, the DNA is TGTGCCAGCATCCCGACAGGGGTAGGGGAGCAGTACTTC.

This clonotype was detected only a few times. This chain's CDR3 is CASSLAIGTGVLGYTF. CDR3 sequence (DNA): TGTGCCAGCAGCTTAGCGATTGGGACAGGGGTTCTCGGCTACACCTTC. The chain employs TRBV7-2 and TRBJ1-2; TRBD1 matches at 10 bases. Per the germline V gene, CDR1 is SGHTA and CDR2 is FQGNSA. Trimming removed 0 bases from V and 8 bases from J; junction bases left unmatched: 9. This CDR3 region has 16 residues.

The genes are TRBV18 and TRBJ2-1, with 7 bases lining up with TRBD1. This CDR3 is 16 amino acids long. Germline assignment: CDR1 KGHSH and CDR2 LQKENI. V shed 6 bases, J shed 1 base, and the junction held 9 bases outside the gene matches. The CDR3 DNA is TGTGCCAGCTCTCCATACCGGGACAGATCCTACAATGAGCAGTTCTTC. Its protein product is CASSPYRDRSYNEQFF.

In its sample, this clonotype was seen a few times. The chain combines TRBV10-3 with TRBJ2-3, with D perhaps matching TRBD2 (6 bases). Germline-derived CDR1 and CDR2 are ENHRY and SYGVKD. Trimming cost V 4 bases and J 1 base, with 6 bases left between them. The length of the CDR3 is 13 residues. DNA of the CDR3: TGTGCCATCAGTGGGGGGGGCACAGATACGCAGTATTTT. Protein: CAISGGGTDTQYF.

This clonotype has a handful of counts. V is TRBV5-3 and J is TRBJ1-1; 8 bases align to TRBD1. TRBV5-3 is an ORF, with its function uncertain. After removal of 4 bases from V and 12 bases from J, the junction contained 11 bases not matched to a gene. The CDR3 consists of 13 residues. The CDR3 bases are TGTGCCAGAAGCCTGCGACAGGGGATGCTTTCTTTCTTT. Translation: CARSLRQGMLSFF.